This T cell receptor beta chain was profiled in a study of blood T cell repertoires in COVID-19. Only in-frame clones appear in the TCRdb table, and some are missing; sequencing was by immunoSEQ multiplex PCR. Here the sample spans roughly 190,000 clones, 82% being singletons. This clone occurred once. Germline V gene data show CDR1 as MDHEN and CDR2 as SYDVKM. J gave up 4 bases and V 4 bases, and 6 bases lay outside the gene matches. The length of the CDR3 is 15 residues. The genes are TRBV28 and TRBJ1-2, with 10 nucleotides matching TRBD1. This sequence was found in a woman aged 55-75 years with COVID-19, enrolled during active disease. Sample: peripheral blood. CDR3 loop: CASSSHRQGAYGYTF. The CDR3 DNA reads as TGTGCCAGCAGTTCCCATAGACAGGGGGCCTATGGCTACACCTTC.